Listed here is a single T cell receptor (beta chain). Its antigen is currently unknown. The data belong to a study of T cells after yellow fever vaccination. The overall study: Those fractions that held only low numbers of cells were prepared using the SMART-Seq v4 Ultra Low Input RNA kit. Broader study findings: Re-detected after boosting: most primary clones, 96% of CD4 and less than 90% of CD8.

The CDR3 length is 14 residues. Germline CDR1 reads SGDLS; CDR2 reads YYNGEE. V was pared by 4 bases and J by 10 bases, with 20 bases between. MiXCR, run by TCRdb on the 5' RACE reads, gives a single entry per CDR3 protein. The profile shows 250,000 to 300,000 distinct CDR3 sequences, roughly 5% of them singletons. The receptor was isolated from a man aged 18-30 years who received the YFV17D yellow fever vaccine. This chain joins TRBV9 and TRBJ1-1; D remains ambiguous. The sample was CD4+ T cells sorted from PBMCs, taken on the day of the yellow fever booster vaccination. The CDR3 DNA follows: TGTGCCAGCAGCCCCCCGGGCAGCGCATCGTTAGCTTTCTTT. Encoded protein: CASSPPGSASLAFF. Looking up the rest from reference TRBV9 and TRBJ1-1 gives the full variable domain: DSGVTQTPKHLITATGQRVTLRCSPRSGDLSVYWYQQSLDQGLQFLIQYYNGEERAKGNILERFSAQQFPDLHSELNLSSLELGDSALYFCASSPPGSASLAFFGQGTRLTVV.